These T cell receptor beta chains were read from a single sample in a study of cytomegalovirus exposure and HLA in healthy donors. TCRdb keeps only in-frame clones here, not all; method: immunoSEQ multiplex PCR. Of 65,000 to 85,000 clones listed, more than 60% are singletons. The sample consisted of PBMCs. Every receptor here comes from a man aged 45-60 years in good health and CMV-seropositive. Each CDR3 is given with its conserved first and last residue. D genes are given only for firm matches. Size is omitted from some rows. Given values are once, few, many or a class for expanded clones.

j_call	clone_size	d_call	v_call	cdr3_aa	cdr3_nt
TRBJ2-2	NA	NA	TRBV10-1	CASSESRVTGELFF	TGCGCCAGCAGTGAGTCGAGGGTAACCGGGGAGCTGTTTTTT
TRBJ1-1	once	TRBD1	TRBV7-2	CASSSDYRPGGAKNTEAFF	TGTGCCAGCAGCTCCGACTATAGGCCAGGGGGCGCGAAGAACACTGAAGCTTTCTTT
TRBJ1-1	NA	NA	TRBV12-5	CASGFLTGLAFF	TGTGCTAGTGGTTTCCTAACAGGGTTGGCTTTCTTT
TRBJ2-2	NA	NA	TRBV29-1	CSVSLFPGELFF	TGCAGCGTTTCTCTGTTCCCCGGGGAGCTGTTTTTT
TRBJ1-5	NA	TRBD1	TRBV10-2	CASSEGPEDRALAQHF	TGCGCCAGCAGTGAGGGACCCGAGGACAGGGCTCTAGCCCAGCATTTT
TRBJ2-1	NA	TRBD1	TRBV4-1	CASSQGADRGNEQFF	TGCGCCAGCAGCCAAGGGGCCGACAGGGGCAATGAGCAGTTCTTC
TRBJ2-5	NA	NA	TRBV6-5	CASSLLGQETQYF	TGTGCCAGCAGCCTACTAGGCCAAGAGACCCAGTACTTC
TRBJ1-2	NA	TRBD1	TRBV7-9	CASSLGQPYGYTF	TGTGCCAGCAGCTTGGGACAGCCTTATGGCTACACCTTC
TRBJ2-7	NA	NA	TRBV12-2	CASRLDCLNPYEQYF	TGTGCAAGTCGCCTAGACTGTCTCAACCCCTACGAGCAGTACTTC
TRBJ2-2	once	TRBD2	TRBV10-3	CAATSGEIAGELFF	TGTGCCGCCACTAGCGGGGAAATCGCCGGGGAGCTGTTTTTT
TRBJ2-3	NA	NA	TRBV11-2	CASRMRVSGNTDTQYF	TGTGCCAGCAGGATGAGGGTTAGCGGAAACACAGATACGCAGTATTTT
TRBJ2-2	NA	NA	TRBV11-2	CASSGQGYTGELFF	TGTGCCAGCAGCGGGCAGGGATACACCGGGGAGCTGTTTTTT
TRBJ2-1	NA	TRBD2	TRBV12-5	CASGLVLDGTSAYNEQFF	TGTGCTAGTGGTTTGGTGTTGGACGGGACTAGCGCATACAATGAGCAGTTCTTC
TRBJ1-3	NA	NA	TRBV30	CAWKQGMGVNTIYF	TGTGCCTGGAAACAGGGTATGGGGGTGAACACCATATATTTT
TRBJ1-2	NA	NA	TRBV4-2	CASSQDTRTGSLPIYGYTF	TGTGCCAGCAGCCAAGATACTAGAACAGGGAGCCTTCCTATATATGGCTACACCTTC
TRBJ2-7	once	TRBD2	TRBV5-4	CASSLGAGGEYEQYF	TGTGCCAGCAGCTTGGGAGCGGGAGGAGAGTACGAGCAGTACTTC
TRBJ2-7	NA	NA	TRBV4-2	CASSQDRDTYEQYF	TGTGCCAGCAGCCAAGATAGGGACACCTACGAGCAGTACTTC
TRBJ1-1	NA	NA	TRBV7-8	CASSIDITEAFF	TGTGCCAGCAGCATAGACATCACTGAAGCTTTCTTT
TRBJ2-2	NA	NA	TRBV30	CAWTEILRAGELFF	TGTGCCTGGACGGAGATCTTACGAGCCGGGGAGCTGTTTTTT
TRBJ1-4	few	NA	TRBV4-1	CASSQDQWASGEKLFF	TGCGCCAGCAGCCAAGATCAGTGGGCCAGCGGTGAAAAACTGTTTTTT
TRBJ2-5	NA	NA	TRBV11-2	CASSLGLAETQYF	TGTGCCAGCAGCCTAGGACTTGCAGAGACCCAGTACTTC
TRBJ2-3	few	NA	TRBV19	CASSMGQARRGGRAGTDTQYF	TGTGCCAGTAGTATGGGACAGGCCCGCCGCGGCGGGAGGGCCGGCACAGATACGCAGTATTTT
TRBJ2-1	NA	NA	TRBV5-1	CASSLTGHSSYNEQFF	TGCGCCAGCAGCTTAACGGGACACAGCTCCTACAATGAGCAGTTCTTC
TRBJ2-3	NA	TRBD2	TRBV5-1	CASSSGTSGGTDTQYF	TGCGCCAGCAGCTCAGGGACTAGCGGGGGGACAGATACGCAGTATTTT
TRBJ2-3	NA	TRBD2	TRBV5-1	CASRSPSGNTDTQYF	TGCGCCAGCAGGTCCCCTAGCGGCAACACAGATACGCAGTATTTT
TRBJ2-3	few	TRBD2	TRBV5-1	CASSLGTSADTQYF	TGCGCCAGCAGCTTGGGGACTAGCGCAGATACGCAGTATTTT